This T cell receptor beta chain was captured in a study of T cells after yellow fever vaccination. Unmatched junction bases numbered 2, after V lost 6 bases and J lost 1 base. Germline assignment: CDR1 SEHNR and CDR2 FQNEAQ (reference sequence). The length of the CDR3 is 13 residues. MiXCR, applied by TCRdb to the 5' RACE reads, yields one record per CDR3 protein. The sample yields some 110,000 distinct CDR3 sequences, 7.2% seen once. This clonotype was found many times. The specimen was CD4+ T cells sorted from PBMCs, collected more than 35 days after the first yellow fever vaccination. The sequence was collected from a man younger than 30 who received the YFV17D yellow fever vaccine. The V call is TRBV7-9, the J call TRBJ1-1; 7 bases are a match to TRBD1. In DNA form, the CDR3 reads TGTGCCAGCAGGGACAGGAGGAACACTGAAGCTTTCTTT. Its protein product is CASRDRRNTEAFF. The variable domain in full, completed from reference TRBV7-9 and TRBJ1-1, reads DTGVSQNPRHKITKRGQNVTFRCDPISEHNRLYWYRQTLGQGPEFLTYFQNEAQLEKSRLLSDRFSAERPKGSFSTLEIQRTEQGDSAMYLCASRDRRNTEAFFGQGTRLTVV.